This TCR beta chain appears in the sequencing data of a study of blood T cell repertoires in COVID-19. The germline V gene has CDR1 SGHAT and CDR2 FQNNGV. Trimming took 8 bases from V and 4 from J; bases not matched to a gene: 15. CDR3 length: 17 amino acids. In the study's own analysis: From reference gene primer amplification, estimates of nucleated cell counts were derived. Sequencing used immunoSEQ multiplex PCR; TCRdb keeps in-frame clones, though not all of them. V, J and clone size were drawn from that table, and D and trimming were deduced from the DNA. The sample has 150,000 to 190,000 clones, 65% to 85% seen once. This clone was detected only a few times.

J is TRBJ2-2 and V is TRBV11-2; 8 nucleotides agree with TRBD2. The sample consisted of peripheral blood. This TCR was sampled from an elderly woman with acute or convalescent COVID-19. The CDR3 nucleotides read TGTGCCAGCGGGCGGTCGGGCGGGAGGTTACTCACCGGGGAGCTGTTTTTT. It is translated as CASGRSGGRLLTGELFF. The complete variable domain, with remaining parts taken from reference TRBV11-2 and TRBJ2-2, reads EAGVAQSPRYKIIEKRQSVAFWCNPISGHATLYWYQQILGQGPKLLIQFQNNGVVDDSQLPKDRFSAERLKGVDSTLKIQPAKLEDSAVYLCASGRSGGRLLTGELFFGEGSRLTVL.